Following are 10 T cell receptor beta chains from one sample sequenced in a study of neurological immune-mediated disorders (dated by TCRdb to between 2018 and 2021). According to the study, the label for this sample's time point signals: longitudinal time-point 3. The receptor library was made with 5' RACE. Reads for this sample came from an Illumina HiSeq 2500. TCRdb reprocessed the public reads (quality trimming at Q25 with fastp, clone calling with MiXCR) and kept in-frame beta chains. Rows are unified per CDR3 protein, each entry keeping the most common DNA and genes. Present in this sample are approximately 100,000 distinct CDR3 sequences, roughly 10% of which were seen just once. The top ten constitute approximately 3.1% of the sample. The specimen was PBMCs. The receptors come from a female donor with HTLV-1-associated myelopathy (HAM/TSP).

In its sample, this clonotype was seen many times. The V gene is TRBV20-1, the J gene TRBJ2-4, with D perhaps TRBD1 or TRBD2 (5 bases each). Germline V gene lookup returns CDR1 DFQATT and CDR2 SNEGSKA (reference sequence). The CDR3 is 16 residues long. Trimming took 5 bases from V and 3 from J, leaving 20 bases between them. CDR3 in DNA: TGCAGTGCTCTCCCTCCTGGGGGTTTGGACAAAAACATTCAGTACTTC. Protein: CSALPPGGLDKNIQYF.

The sample holds a few counts of this clonotype. This chain connects TRBV3-1 to TRBJ2-7; D is ambiguous. V gave up 3 bases and J gave up 7 bases, with 10 bases separating them. Germline CDR1 LGHDT, CDR2 YNNKEL (reference sequence). CDR3 length equals 12 residues. The CDR3 sequence is CASSQKPREQYF. CDR3 coding DNA: TGTGCCAGCAGCCAGAAGCCCAGGGAGCAGTACTTC.

Ten or more counts support this clonotype. The gene calls are TRBV7-8 and TRBJ2-4, with 8 bases matching TRBD2. The CDR3 contains 18 residues. Germline trimming cut 1 base from V and 2 bases from J; bases unmatched to any gene: 10. Germline values: CDR1 SGHVS, CDR2 FQNEAQ. The CDR3 nucleotides read TGTGCCAGCAGCTTAGAACGGGGGGGCCCCTATTCCAAAAACATTCAGTACTTC. It translates to CASSLERGGPYSKNIQYF.

This clonotype showed up many times. The chain has TRBV5-1 and TRBJ2-3; 10 nucleotides line up with TRBD2. CDR3 length: 18 residues. The V segment lost 3 bases and the J segment 4 bases; nucleotides outside the gene matches: 14. Germline V gene lookup returns CDR1 SGHRS and CDR2 YFSETQ. CDR3 DNA sequence: TGCGCCAGCAGCTGGGCGACCGGGACTAGCGTTTCGCCAGATACGCAGTATTTT. Protein product: CASSWATGTSVSPDTQYF.

The chain uses TRBV12-3 or TRBV12-4 and TRBJ2-7; a weak D match, TRBD1 (5 bases). The V gene lost 3 bases and the J gene lost 9 bases, with 18 bases spanning the gap. The CDR3 runs 14 residues. CDR3 in DNA: TGTGCCAGCAGTTTGGGCAGGGTGGCGTATGGGCAGTACTTC. It is translated as CASSLGRVAYGQYF.

V gene TRBV20-1 combines with J gene TRBJ2-1; D might be TRBD2 (5 bases). Per the germline V gene, CDR1 is DFQATT and CDR2 is SNEGSKA (reference sequence). This CDR3 has 15 residues. This chain's CDR3 is CRDKGTGNLSSEQFF. CDR3 nucleotides: TGCAGAGATAAGGGCACCGGGAACCTCTCCTCGGAGCAGTTCTTC.

V gene TRBV11-2 combines with J gene TRBJ2-3; no definite D call. The germline gives CDR1 SGHAT, CDR2 FQNNGV. V was pared by 4 bases and J by 4 bases, with 21 bases between. This CDR3 comprises 17 residues. The chain's CDR3 is CASSSSRSDQRADTQYF. In DNA form, the CDR3 reads TGTGCCAGCAGCTCCTCACGATCTGACCAAAGGGCAGATACGCAGTATTTT.

This clonotype was detected ten times or more. The chain couples TRBV11-2 to TRBJ2-1; the match to TRBD2 covers 12 bases. Per the germline V gene, CDR1 is SGHAT and CDR2 is FQNNGV. This CDR3 region has 16 residues. Trimming removed 6 bases from V and 1 base from J; junction bases left unmatched: 4. The DNA of the CDR3 is TGTGCCAGCAGGGCCGGGACTAGCGGGTCCTACAATGAGCAGTTCTTC. It encodes CASRAGTSGSYNEQFF.

At least ten counts were recorded for this clonotype. The rearrangement links TRBV6-1 to TRBJ2-4; D unclear. From germline, CDR1 is MNHNS and CDR2 SASEGT. This CDR3 comprises 13 residues. Trimming cost V 1 base and J 7 bases, with 8 bases left between them. The CDR3 region has the DNA TGTGCCAGCAGTGAAGGGTTATGGAACATTCAGTACTTC. Translating it yields CASSEGLWNIQYF.

Many counts were recorded for this clonotype. This rearrangement joins TRBV27 to TRBJ2-7, with 8 bases identical to TRBD1. The CDR3 sequence is 11 residues long. J was trimmed by 10 bases and V by 5 bases; bases with no gene match: 4. Germline V gene lookup returns CDR1 MNHEY and CDR2 SMNVEV (reference sequence). The CDR3 sequence: CASSQDRVQYF. As DNA, the CDR3 is TGTGCCAGCAGTCAGGACAGGGTACAGTACTTC.